A single sample is the source of the 11 T cell receptor beta chains below, sequenced in a study of human T cells and chemical hapten exposure. TCRdb called the RACE reads again in MiXCR, with one record for every CDR3 protein. This sample has tens of thousands of distinct CDR3 sequences; 25% to 40% occur once, and the top ten carry about 9.6%. The time point here: patch test 1, 2 weeks after DPC sensitization. Treatment defined: therapeutic diphenylcyclopropenone sensitization with weekly scalp DPC. Sequences were derived from whole blood, sampled in connection with sensitization to the hapten diphenylcyclopropenone (DPC). All receptors derive from a man aged 40-49 years with alopecia areata. Some clones in this sample may be carry-over from other donors' samples.

Only a few counts were recorded for this clonotype. V and J are TRBV19 and TRBJ1-5, with TRBD1 as a possible D gene (6 bases). Germline CDR1 reads LNHDA; CDR2 reads SQIVND (reference sequence). CDR3 length equals 13 residues. V lost 6 bases and J lost 5, with 11 bases in between. CDR3 loop: CASSRGYDQPQHF. CDR3 in DNA: TGTGCCAGTAGCAGGGGTTATGATCAGCCCCAGCATTTT.

The genes are TRBV5-3 and TRBJ2-5; TRBD1 matches at 8 bases. Being an ORF, TRBV5-3 has a function that is uncertain. The CDR3 totals 11 residues. The J segment lost 14 bases and the V segment lost 1 base, leaving 4 bases of the junction unmatched. In DNA, the CDR3 is TGTGCCAGAAGCTTGTGGCAGGGGGCCTACTTC. Its protein product is CARSLWQGAYF.

This clonotype was counted a few times. The chain couples TRBV6-2 or TRBV6-3 to TRBJ2-1, with 13 bases matching TRBD2. CDR3 length: 18 amino acids. Germline values: CDR1 MNHEY, CDR2 SVGEGT. The V segment lost 2 bases and the J segment 6 bases; nucleotides outside the gene matches: 10. The chain's CDR3 is CASSYLSSGTSGANEQFF. As DNA, the CDR3 is TGTGCCAGCAGTTACCTGAGTTCAGGGACTAGCGGGGCCAATGAGCAGTTCTTC.

This chain links TRBV12-3 or TRBV12-4 with TRBJ1-1; tentatively, D is TRBD1 (5 bases). Trimming cost V 7 bases and J 6 bases, with 12 bases left between them. The CDR3 is 12 amino acids. The DNA of the CDR3 is TGTGCCAGCAAACAGGCGGGGGCTGAAGCTTTCTTT. Translating it yields CASKQAGAEAFF.

The sample holds a few counts of this clonotype. The rearrangement uses TRBV7-9 and TRBJ2-1; 7 nucleotides align to TRBD1. This CDR3 is 17 amino acids long. The trim removed 1 base at V and 0 bases at J, leaving 6 bases unmatched. CDR1 SEHNR and CDR2 FQNEAQ come from the germline V gene (reference sequence). The CDR3 DNA sequence: TGTGCCAGCAGCTTAGGCCTTGGGACAGTCTCCTACAATGAGCAGTTCTTC. Translating gives CASSLGLGTVSYNEQFF.

V and J are TRBV7-2 and TRBJ2-5; D uncertain. With 5 bases removed from V and 2 bases from J, the gap between germline ends came to 9 bases. CDR3 length equals 13 residues. Germline CDR1 and CDR2: SGHTA and FQGNSA. CDR3: CASSQTPQETQYF. CDR3 nucleotides: TGTGCCAGCAGCCAGACACCTCAAGAGACCCAGTACTTC.

The chain carries TRBV6-5 and TRBJ2-1; D remains ambiguous. Germline loops: CDR1 MNHEY, CDR2 SVGAGI. The length of the CDR3 is 13 residues. V was shortened by 7 bases and J by 6 bases, with 13 bases between the two germline ends. The CDR3 loop reads CASNTDGSNEQFF. CDR3 DNA sequence: TGTGCCAGCAACACGGACGGGTCCAATGAGCAGTTCTTC.

The J gene is TRBJ2-3, the V gene TRBV18; maybe TRBD1 (5 bases). Between the trimmed V and J ends, which lost 0 bases and 4 bases, there was a span of 11 bases. CDR3 length: 15 amino acids. Germline V gives CDR1 KGHSH, CDR2 LQKENI. CDR3 region: CASSPPAGLADTQYF. CDR3 DNA: TGTGCCAGCTCACCACCAGCAGGGTTGGCAGATACGCAGTATTTT.

The gene calls are TRBV12-3 or TRBV12-4 and TRBJ1-2; TRBD1 is a possible D gene (5 bases). Trimming pared 4 bases from V and 3 bases from J, leaving 9 bases between. The CDR3 sequence is 13 residues long. CDR3 DNA: TGTGCCAGCAGTTCGGGGGAGCACTATGGCTACACCTTC. Residues: CASSSGEHYGYTF.

The V and J genes are TRBV20-1 and TRBJ1-2; D uncertain. There are 14 residues in the CDR3. Between the trimmed V and J ends, which lost 6 bases and 2 bases, there was a span of 16 bases. The V gene's germline CDR1 is DFQATT and CDR2 SNEGSKA (reference sequence). The CDR3 spells CSAGGEPGNYGYTF. Here the CDR3 DNA reads TGCAGTGCGGGAGGAGAGCCGGGGAACTATGGCTACACCTTC.

The chain recombines TRBV9 with TRBJ1-3; the match to TRBD1 covers 7 bases. J was trimmed by 0 bases and V by 3 bases; bases with no gene match: 6. The CDR3 is made up of 16 amino acids. The germline V gene encodes CDR1 SGDLS and CDR2 YYNGEE. In nucleotides, the CDR3 is TGTGCCAGCAGCGCAGGGACAGCCAGCTCTGGAAACACCATATATTTT. Its protein product is CASSAGTASSGNTIYF.